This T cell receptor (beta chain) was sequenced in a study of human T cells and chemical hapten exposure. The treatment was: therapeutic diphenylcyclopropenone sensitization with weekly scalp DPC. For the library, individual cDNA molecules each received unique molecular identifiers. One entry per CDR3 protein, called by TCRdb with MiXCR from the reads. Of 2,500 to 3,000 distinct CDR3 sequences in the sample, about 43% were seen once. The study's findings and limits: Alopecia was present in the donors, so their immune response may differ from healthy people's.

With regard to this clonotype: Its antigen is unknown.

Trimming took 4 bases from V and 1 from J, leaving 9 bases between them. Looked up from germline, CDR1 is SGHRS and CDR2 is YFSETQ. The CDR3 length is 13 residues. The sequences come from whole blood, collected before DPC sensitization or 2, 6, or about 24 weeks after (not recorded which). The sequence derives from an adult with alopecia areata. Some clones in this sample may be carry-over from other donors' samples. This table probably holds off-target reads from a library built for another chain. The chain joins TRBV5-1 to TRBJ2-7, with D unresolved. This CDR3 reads CASSPAPSYEQYF. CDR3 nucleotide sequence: TGCGCCAGCAGCCCAGCACCTTCCTACGAGCAGTACTTC.